The 2 T cell receptor beta chains below all came from one sample that was sequenced in a study of cytomegalovirus exposure and HLA in healthy donors. Primers included in the PCR were 60 Vbeta and 13 Jbeta primers. The method was immunoSEQ multiplex PCR; TCRdb's version includes in-frame clones alone and lacks a portion of them. The table records 150,000 or so clones, about 80% of them present only once. Sequenced input: PBMCs. The source of these receptors is a man aged 35 to 55 in good health and CMV-seropositive.

The chain couples TRBV5-8 to TRBJ2-6; no definite D call. The germline gives CDR1 SGHTS, CDR2 YDEGEE. The V end lost 2 bases, the J end lost 0 bases, and 6 bases lay between the germline ends. This CDR3 contains 15 residues. CDR3 in DNA: TGTGCCAGCAGCTTCAGGTCCTCTGGGGCCAACGTCCTGACTTTC. Translated: CASSFRSSGANVLTF.

The rearrangement joins TRBV5-5 to TRBJ2-7; D unresolved. V was trimmed by 0 bases and J by 2 bases, leaving 9 bases between them. The CDR3 length is 14 residues. Germline loops: CDR1 SGHKS, CDR2 YYEKEE (reference sequence). In nucleotides, the CDR3 is TGTGCCAGCAGCTTGGCGGGTAGCCCCTACGAGCAGTACTTC. This translates into CASSLAGSPYEQYF.